The 9 T cell receptor beta chains reported below all come from one sample, sequenced in a study of patients and donors after allogeneic stem cell transplantation (dated by TCRdb to 2020 to 2021). Library preparation was by RT-PCR. Reads for this sample came from a NextSeq 550. TCRdb trimmed the raw reads at Q25, called clones with MiXCR and kept productive beta chains. Each record represents a unique CDR3 protein, reported with the most common genes and DNA among its rows. The sample includes roughly 230,000 distinct CDR3 sequences, with over 12% observed a single time. The ten largest clones add up to around 10% of the sample. The source material was blood, either unsorted or a sorted T cell fraction (not recorded which). The receptors stem from a human donor who was either an allogeneic HSCT recipient or a stem cell or donor lymphocyte infusion donor (not recorded which). It is not recorded whose cells these are; they may come from a transplant donor.

In its sample, this clonotype was seen a few times. The chain carries TRBV27 and TRBJ2-3, with TRBD1 matching over 8 bases. CDR3 length: 16 amino acids. Germline CDR1 MNHEY, CDR2 SMNVEV (reference sequence). J gave up 2 bases and V 5 bases, and 9 bases lay outside the gene matches. Here the CDR3 DNA reads TGTGCCAGCAGTAAGAGACAGGGGAAAGACACAGATACGCAGTATTTT. Protein sequence: CASSKRQGKDTDTQYF.

The chain links TRBV11-3 to TRBJ2-7, with D possibly matching TRBD2 (6 bases). Trimming left V 2 bases short and J 6 bases short, with 14 bases between. Germline CDR1 reads SGHNT; CDR2 reads YENEEA. There are 14 residues in the CDR3. The CDR3 region has the DNA TGTGCCAGCAGCTTAACCAGATTGGAGGGCGAGCAGTACTTC. Amino acid sequence: CASSLTRLEGEQYF.

CDR3 region: CASSLRESYNEQFF. In nucleotides, the CDR3 is TGCGCCAGCAGCTTGCGGGAGTCCTACAATGAGCAGTTCTTC. J is TRBJ2-1 and V is TRBV5-1; TRBD2 might be the D (6 bases). The CDR3 is made up of 14 amino acids. Germline-derived CDR1 and CDR2 are SGHRS and YFSETQ. V shed 1 base and J shed 1 base, with 6 bases lying between them.

The chain is built from TRBV25-1 and TRBJ1-5; D possibly corresponds to TRBD1 (5 bases). V was shortened by 6 bases and J by 2 bases, with 11 bases between the two germline ends. The CDR3 spans 14 residues. CDR1 MGHDK and CDR2 SYGVNS come from the germline V gene. The CDR3 reads CASSGGTGNQPQHF. The CDR3 DNA follows: TGTGCCAGCAGCGGGGGGACCGGCAATCAGCCCCAGCATTTT.

This clonotype was counted only a few times. The rearrangement links TRBV12-3 or TRBV12-4 to TRBJ1-1, with D hard to call. This CDR3 has 13 residues. The V end lost 4 bases, the J end lost 3 bases, and 9 bases lay between the germline ends. The CDR3 region has the DNA TGTGCCAGCAGTTCCACTGGGGACACTGAAGCTTTCTTT. Encoded protein: CASSSTGDTEAFF.

This clonotype showed up just a few times. The chain employs TRBV20-1 and TRBJ2-3; 7 bases agree with TRBD2. The V gene end was trimmed by 5 bases and the J gene end by 2 bases; junction bases not matched to a gene: 4. The CDR3 consists of 13 residues. Germline V gene sequence: CDR1 DFQATT, CDR2 SNEGSKA (reference sequence). The CDR3 DNA sequence: TGCAGTGCTCTCGGGACTAACACAGATACGCAGTATTTT. Its translation is CSALGTNTDTQYF.

The V call is TRBV19, the J call TRBJ2-3; 8 bases agree with TRBD2. Germline CDR1 LNHDA, CDR2 SQIVND (reference sequence). The CDR3 runs 18 residues. J lost 1 base, V lost 5 bases, and 14 bases had no gene match. Here the CDR3 reads CASSPKPTGTRGTDTQYF. CDR3 in DNA: TGTGCCAGTAGTCCTAAACCGACCGGGACTAGAGGCACAGATACGCAGTATTTT.

The genes are TRBV4-3 and TRBJ2-1, with D unclear. Germline CDR1 and CDR2: LGHNA and YSLEER. Trimming removed 0 bases from V and 11 bases from J, with 23 bases in between. This CDR3 is 17 amino acids long. CDR3 in amino acids: CASSQEKTESVKSQQFF. DNA of the CDR3: TGCGCCAGCAGCCAAGAAAAGACGGAGAGTGTTAAATCCCAGCAGTTCTTC.

In nucleotides, the CDR3 is TGTGCCAGCAGCCAAGGACGCGGGAGCGCCGGTACGCAGTATTTT. Protein: CASSQGRGSAGTQYF. This chain uses TRBV3-1 with TRBJ2-3, with 7 positions matching TRBD2. The CDR3 loop spans 15 amino acids. Germline V gene data show CDR1 as LGHDT and CDR2 as YNNKEL (reference sequence). J was trimmed by 8 bases and V by 1 base; bases with no gene match: 9.